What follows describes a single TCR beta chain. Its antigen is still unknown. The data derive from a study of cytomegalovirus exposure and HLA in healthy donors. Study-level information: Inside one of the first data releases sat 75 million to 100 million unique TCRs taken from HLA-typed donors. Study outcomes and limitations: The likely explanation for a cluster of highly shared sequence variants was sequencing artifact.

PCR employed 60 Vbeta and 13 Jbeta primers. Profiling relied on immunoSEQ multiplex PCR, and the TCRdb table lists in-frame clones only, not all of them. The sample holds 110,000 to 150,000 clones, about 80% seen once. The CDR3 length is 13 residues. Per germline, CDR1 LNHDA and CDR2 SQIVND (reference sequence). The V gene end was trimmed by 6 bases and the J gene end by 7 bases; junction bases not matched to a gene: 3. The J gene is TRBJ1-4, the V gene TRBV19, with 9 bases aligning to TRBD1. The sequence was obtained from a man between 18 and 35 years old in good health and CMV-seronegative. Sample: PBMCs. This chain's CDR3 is CASRDRGSEKLFF. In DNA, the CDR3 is TGTGCCAGTAGGGACAGGGGATCTGAAAAACTGTTTTTT.